The 28 T cell receptor beta chains below were found in one sample sequenced in a study of blood T cell repertoires in COVID-19. Measured with immunoSEQ multiplex PCR; TCRdb has only the in-frame clones, and not every one. The sample gives around 220,000 clones, less than 90% of which show up once; 2% to 2.5% is in the top ten. Sequencing input: peripheral blood. The receptors here all came from a woman in her 50s with acute or convalescent COVID-19.

V and J are TRBV19 and TRBJ2-1; possibly TRBD2 for D (6 bases). CDR1 is LNHDA, CDR2 SQIVND, per germline (reference sequence). The V end lost 3 bases, the J end lost 0 bases, and 21 bases lay between the germline ends. The CDR3 runs to 19 residues. CDR3 nucleotides: TGTGCCAGTAGTATCGATTTGGGGGGAGGAGGCAGCTCCTACAATGAGCAGTTCTTC. It encodes CASSIDLGGGGSSYNEQFF.

The J gene is TRBJ2-2, the V gene TRBV29-1; TRBD1 matches 7 bases. The CDR3 is 14 amino acids. The V gene end was trimmed by 4 bases and the J gene end by 2 bases; junction bases not matched to a gene: 4. CDR1 is SQVTM and CDR2 is ANQGSEA in the germline V gene. CDR3 region: CSVAGTDNTGELFF. CDR3 bases: TGCAGCGTTGCCGGGACAGACAACACCGGGGAGCTGTTTTTT.

This clone showed up just a few times. This chain connects TRBV10-3 to TRBJ1-1, with 8 bases that match TRBD1. This CDR3 spans 14 amino acids. Germline CDR1 reads ENHRY; CDR2 reads SYGVKD. V lost 3 bases and J lost 4; bases outside the gene matches: 4. The CDR3 coding sequence is TGTGCCATCAGTGACAGGGGGCGAATCACTGAAGCTTTCTTT. Translated: CAISDRGRITEAFF.

V is TRBV6-1 and J is TRBJ2-1; 7 nucleotides agree with TRBD1. There are 13 residues in the CDR3. J lost 3 bases, V lost 5 bases, and 1 base had no gene match. Germline V lookup: CDR1 MNHNS, CDR2 SASEGT. CDR3 in DNA: TGTGCCAGCAGTTGGGACAGCTACAATGAGCAGTTCTTC. Translation gives CASSWDSYNEQFF.

CDR3 region: CASSLAAVNNEQFF. In DNA form, the CDR3 reads TGTGCCAGCAGCTTAGCGGCTGTAAACAATGAGCAGTTCTTC. V and J are TRBV7-2 and TRBJ2-1; D is uncertain. Trimming removed 0 bases at V and 5 bases at J, with 8 bases between. The CDR3 has 14 residues. Germline V lookup: CDR1 SGHTA, CDR2 FQGNSA. The entire variable domain, with the rest obtained from reference TRBV7-2 and TRBJ2-1, is as follows: GAGVSQSPSNKVTEKGKDVELRCDPISGHTALYWYRQSLGQGLEFLIYFQGNSAPDKSGLPSDRFSAERTGGSVSTLTIQRTQQEDSAVYLCASSLAAVNNEQFFGPGTRLTVL.

This chain connects TRBV5-4 to TRBJ2-7; the D gene is possibly TRBD2 (7 bases). From germline, CDR1 is SGHNT and CDR2 YYREEE (reference sequence). CDR3 length: 15 amino acids. The V gene lost 0 bases and the J gene lost 3 bases, with 13 bases spanning the gap. CDR3 residues: CASSLVAGAVYEQYF. In nucleotides, the CDR3 is TGTGCCAGCAGCTTGGTGGCGGGGGCCGTCTACGAGCAGTACTTC.

This clone came up a few times. The gene calls are TRBV6-1 and TRBJ1-5; 11 nucleotides match TRBD1. This CDR3 comprises 18 residues. The V gene's germline CDR1 is MNHNS and CDR2 SASEGT. Trimming cost V 2 bases and J 0 bases; bases outside gene matches: 6. The chain's CDR3 is CASSEQRTGGYSNQPQHF. Here the CDR3 DNA reads TGTGCCAGCAGTGAACAACGGACAGGGGGCTATAGCAATCAGCCCCAGCATTTT.

This clone was counted only a few times. The chain couples TRBV7-2 to TRBJ1-1; 7 nucleotides match TRBD1. Germline V gives CDR1 SGHTA, CDR2 FQGNSA. V gave up 4 bases and J gave up 3 bases; unmatched junction bases: 14. The CDR3 length is 17 residues. For the CDR3, the DNA is TGTGCCAGCAGCTCGCCGGGAATGGGACAGCGTTACACTGAAGCTTTCTTT. Amino acids: CASSSPGMGQRYTEAFF.

Concerning this clone: The identical CDR3 is also encoded by other nucleotide sequences in the sample. The V call is TRBV18, the J call TRBJ1-2; 11 bases are shared with TRBD1. Germline V gene data show CDR1 as KGHSH and CDR2 as LQKENI. The CDR3 extends over 15 amino acids. V shed 3 bases, J shed 3 bases, and the junction held 3 bases outside the gene matches. CDR3 loop: CASSPGTGGDYGYTF. The CDR3 DNA follows: TGTGCCAGCTCACCGGGGACAGGGGGGGACTATGGCTACACCTTC. Complete variable domain (other parts from reference TRBV18 and TRBJ1-2): NAGVMQNPRHLVRRRGQEARLRCSPMKGHSHVYWYRQLPEEGLKFMVYLQKENIIDESGMPKERFSAEFPKEGPSILRIQQVVRGDSAAYFCASSPGTGGDYGYTFGSGTRLTVV.

The J gene is TRBJ2-1, the V gene TRBV11-2, with TRBD2 matching 8 bases. J lost 7 bases, V lost 3 bases, and 11 bases had no gene match. The CDR3 sequence is 16 residues long. Per germline, CDR1 SGHAT and CDR2 FQNNGV. CDR3 nucleotide sequence: TGTGCCAGCAGCTTCGCGGGAGGTAAAACGGGGAATGAGCAGTTCTTC. This gives the protein CASSFAGGKTGNEQFF.

J is TRBJ1-3 and V is TRBV3-1 (or the pseudogene TRBV3-2), with D possibly being TRBD1 (6 bases). The germline V gene encodes CDR1 LGHDT and CDR2 YNNKEL (reference sequence). Trimming left V 1 base short and J 3 bases short, with 7 bases between. There are 14 residues in the CDR3. CDR3 in amino acids: CASSQGGLGNTIYF. CDR3 coding DNA: TGTGCCAGCAGCCAAGGGGGGCTTGGAAACACCATATATTTT.

This clone has a single count. The chain is built from TRBV7-9 and TRBJ2-1, with D possibly being TRBD2 (6 bases). CDR1 and CDR2 (germline): SEHNR, FQNEAQ (reference sequence). The ends were cut back, 5 bases at V and 6 bases at J, with 11 bases in the middle. The CDR3 runs to 13 residues. The CDR3 sequence is CASSQRASNEQFF. The CDR3 bases are TGTGCCAGCAGCCAGCGGGCAAGCAATGAGCAGTTCTTC.

The genes are TRBV6-4 and TRBJ2-3; 11 bases are a match to TRBD2. Losses at the gene ends were 2 bases for V and 4 bases for J; bases not matched to a gene: 5. CDR1 is MRHNA, CDR2 SNTAGT, per germline. CDR3 size: 16 residues. In nucleotides, the CDR3 is TGTGCCAGCAGTGACGGCCTAGCGGGGGGAGCAGATACGCAGTATTTT. Translated, it gives CASSDGLAGGADTQYF.

The genes are TRBV27 and TRBJ2-2; possible D gene TRBD2, 6 bases. Looked up from germline, CDR1 is MNHEY and CDR2 is SMNVEV (reference sequence). The V and J ends lost 7 bases and 1 base respectively, with 13 bases between them. The CDR3 is 15 amino acids. This CDR3 is CASTHRGMNTGELFF. In DNA form, the CDR3 reads TGTGCCAGCACCCACCGGGGGATGAACACCGGGGAGCTGTTTTTT.

V is TRBV3-1 (or the pseudogene TRBV3-2) and J is TRBJ2-2; 10 bases map to TRBD2. V lost 1 base to trimming and J lost 0 bases; unmatched junction nucleotides: 5. There are 18 residues in the CDR3. Germline V gene lookup returns CDR1 LGHDT and CDR2 YNNKEL (reference sequence). DNA for the CDR3: TGTGCCAGCAGCCAAGGTAGCGGGGGGTTAGCGAACACCGGGGAGCTGTTTTTT. Protein: CASSQGSGGLANTGELFF.

The chain uses TRBV30 and TRBJ2-5; TRBD2 matches 12 bases. CDR1 and CDR2 from the germline V gene are GTSNPN and SVGIG (reference sequence). The CDR3 extends over 14 amino acids. V dropped 5 bases and J dropped 1; count of bases not matched to a gene: 2. The CDR3 sequence: CAWAGLAGQETQYF. For the CDR3, the DNA is TGTGCCTGGGCGGGACTAGCGGGCCAAGAGACCCAGTACTTC.

The chain recombines TRBV7-9 with TRBJ2-3; 7 bases agree with TRBD2. Germline V CDR1 and CDR2: SEHNR, FQNEAQ (reference sequence). The CDR3 has 16 amino acids. Trimming cost V 1 base and J 2 bases; bases outside gene matches: 6. In nucleotides, the CDR3 is TGTGCCAGCAGCTTAGGGGGAGGGCCGGTCACAGATACGCAGTATTTT. Translation gives CASSLGGGPVTDTQYF.

V is TRBV18 and J is TRBJ2-2; maybe TRBD2 (5 bases). Germline V gives CDR1 KGHSH, CDR2 LQKENI. This CDR3 is built from 14 residues. The V gene lost 1 base and the J gene lost 7 bases, with 10 bases spanning the gap. The CDR3 sequence is CASSPRELVGELFF. CDR3 nucleotide sequence: TGTGCCAGCTCACCACGGGAGTTGGTCGGGGAGCTGTTTTTT. The whole variable domain, remainder taken from reference TRBV18 and TRBJ2-2, is NAGVMQNPRHLVRRRGQEARLRCSPMKGHSHVYWYRQLPEEGLKFMVYLQKENIIDESGMPKERFSAEFPKEGPSILRIQQVVRGDSAAYFCASSPRELVGELFFGEGSRLTVL.

J is TRBJ2-2 and V is TRBV19; possible D gene TRBD1, 8 bases. The CDR3 contains 15 residues. Trimming left V 9 bases short and J 4 bases short, with 18 bases between. Germline V gene sequence: CDR1 LNHDA, CDR2 SQIVND (reference sequence). The CDR3 region has the DNA TGTGCCAGCAAGGACAGGGAGGGTACCACCGGGGAGCTGTTTTTT. Its translation is CASKDREGTTGELFF.

This chain joins TRBV5-4 and TRBJ1-1; D unclear. This CDR3 region has 13 residues. CDR1 SGHNT and CDR2 YYREEE come from the germline V gene (reference sequence). Trimming stripped 5 bases from V and 1 base from J, with 9 bases between. The CDR3 sequence: CASSPRQNTEAFF. CDR3 DNA sequence: TGTGCCAGCAGTCCGCGGCAGAACACTGAAGCTTTCTTT.

The rearrangement links TRBV6-2 or TRBV6-3 to TRBJ2-1; 8 positions match TRBD1. Losses at the gene ends were 2 bases for V and 9 bases for J; bases not matched to a gene: 12. This CDR3 region has 16 residues. The germline CDR1 and CDR2 sequences are MNHEY and SVGEGT. The CDR3 nucleotides are TGTGCCAGCAGTTACCCAGAGAGTTGGACAGGGCTTGAGCAGTTCTTC. Translating it yields CASSYPESWTGLEQFF.

V usage is TRBV7-8 and J usage is TRBJ2-7; D gene ambiguous. Looked up from germline, CDR1 is SGHVS and CDR2 is FQNEAQ. Between the trimmed V and J ends, which lost 1 base and 3 bases, there was a span of 10 bases. This CDR3 contains 14 residues. Written as DNA, the CDR3 is TGTGCCAGCAGCTTAGTCTCTGGAGTCTACGAGCAGTACTTC. It codes for CASSLVSGVYEQYF.

About this clone itself: Other DNA sequences of this sample code for an identical CDR3. The chain combines TRBV3-1 (or the pseudogene TRBV3-2) with TRBJ2-2; TRBD1 might be the D (6 bases). Trimming cost V 6 bases and J 5 bases, with 7 bases left between them. CDR1 LGHDT and CDR2 YNNKEL come from the germline V gene (reference sequence). This CDR3 has 12 amino acids. The CDR3 nucleotides are TGTGCCAGCAGTCAGGGGACCGGGGAGCTGTTTTTT. Amino acid sequence: CASSQGTGELFF.

This chain uses TRBV28 with TRBJ2-7; a weak D match, TRBD2 (5 bases). Germline V gene sequence: CDR1 MDHEN, CDR2 SYDVKM. The germline V and J ends were trimmed by 6 bases and 0 bases, with 12 bases remaining between them. This CDR3 comprises 14 residues. As DNA, the CDR3 is TGTGCCAGCAGGGCGGTAGCGAGCTCCTACGAGCAGTACTTC. Translating it yields CASRAVASSYEQYF. The full variable domain, rest sourced from reference TRBV28 and TRBJ2-7, is DVKVTQSSRYLVKRTGEKVFLECVQDMDHENMFWYRQDPGLGLRLIYFSYDVKMKEKGDIPEGYSVSREKKERFSLILESASTNQTSMYLCASRAVASSYEQYFGPGTRLTVT.

This chain links TRBV3-1 (or the pseudogene TRBV3-2) with TRBJ2-1, with TRBD2 matching over 14 bases. This CDR3 has 15 residues. The germline V gene encodes CDR1 LGHDT and CDR2 YNNKEL (reference sequence). The V segment lost 5 bases and the J segment 9 bases; nucleotides outside the gene matches: 6. CDR3: CASSAGTSGRSEQFF. For the CDR3, the DNA is TGTGCCAGCAGCGCCGGGACTAGCGGGAGATCTGAGCAGTTCTTC.

This clone showed up just once. The chain carries TRBV3-1 (or the pseudogene TRBV3-2) and TRBJ2-5, with 11 bases matching TRBD2. Trimming cost V 4 bases and J 0 bases; bases outside gene matches: 1. The CDR3 is made up of 15 amino acids. Germline V gene data show CDR1 as LGHDT and CDR2 as YNNKEL (reference sequence). Here the CDR3 reads CASSPSGGNQETQYF. The CDR3 DNA is TGTGCCAGCAGCCCTAGCGGGGGGAACCAAGAGACCCAGTACTTC.

The V and J genes are TRBV9 and TRBJ1-3; D is perhaps TRBD1 (6 bases). In germline, CDR1 is SGDLS, CDR2 YYNGEE. The CDR3 spans 18 residues. The germline V and J ends were trimmed by 1 base and 0 bases, with 17 bases remaining between them. CDR3 residues: CASSVSSRGAFSGNTIYF. The CDR3 DNA follows: TGTGCCAGCAGCGTAAGCTCTCGGGGGGCTTTCTCTGGAAACACCATATATTTT.

The V gene is TRBV12-3 or TRBV12-4, the J gene TRBJ2-3; no definite D call. The CDR3 is made up of 13 amino acids. V was cut by 5 bases and J by 0 bases, with 6 bases left in between. CDR3 loop: CASSRSSTDTQYF. For the CDR3, the DNA is TGTGCCAGCAGTAGGAGCAGCACAGATACGCAGTATTTT.